The rows below give T cell receptor beta chains drawn from one sample of a study of Graves' ophthalmopathy and Graves' hyperthyroidism. TCRdb analysed the multiplex PCR reads with MiXCR anew, one entry per CDR3 protein. This sample yields some 400,000 distinct CDR3 sequences, of which about 18% are seen a single time; about 1.6% belongs to the top ten. Sample: peripheral blood. The receptors stem from a woman under 30 with Graves' ophthalmopathy. CDR3s include the opening cysteine and the closing phenylalanine or tryptophan. The D gene is left open where the match is weak. Rows give clone size only sometimes, using once, few, many, or a class for an expanded clone.

cdr3_aa cdr3_nt clone_size v_call d_call j_call cdr3_length
CASSFRDGSHGYTF TGTGCCAGCAGTTTCCGGGACGGATCACATGGCTACACCTTC - TRBV27 - TRBJ1-2 14
CSATMARGTEAFF TGCAGTGCTACCATGGCCAGGGGGACTGAAGCTTTCTTT many TRBV20-1 TRBD1 TRBJ1-1 13
CASSSRDRGLNNYGYTF TGTGCCAGCAGTTCCCGAGACAGGGGTCTTAATAACTATGGCTACACCTTC - TRBV28 TRBD1 TRBJ1-2 17
CASSFLGQGAIYGYTF TGTGCCAGCAGCTTCCTCGGACAGGGGGCAATCTATGGCTACACCTTC many TRBV11-1 TRBD1 TRBJ1-2 16
CASGVGVNTEAFF TGTGCCAGCGGGGTGGGGGTGAACACTGAAGCTTTCTTT many TRBV6-5 - TRBJ1-1 13
CSVDGLTQETQYF TGCAGCGTTGATGGACTAACTCAAGAGACCCAGTACTTC - TRBV29-1 - TRBJ2-5 13
CASSTPQGALTNYGYTF TGTGCCAGCAGTACCCCCCAGGGGGCCCTCACTAACTATGGCTACACCTTC many TRBV6-2/TRBV6-3 TRBD1 TRBJ1-2 17
CSVHPGGDNGKNIQYF TGCAGCGTACATCCCGGGGGGGATAATGGCAAAAACATTCAGTACTTC many TRBV29-1 TRBD2 TRBJ2-4 16
CASSSTGLAGFSYEQYF TGTGCCAGCAGCTCGACGGGACTAGCGGGCTTTTCCTACGAGCAGTACTTC many TRBV11-2 TRBD2 TRBJ2-7 17
CASSLYLTGGGFEAFF TGTGCCAGCAGTTTATACCTGACAGGGGGCGGCTTCGAAGCTTTCTTT many TRBV27 TRBD1 TRBJ1-1 16
CASSRTGVQPQHF TGTGCCAGCAGTCGAACAGGGGTTCAGCCCCAGCATTTT - TRBV6-1 TRBD1 TRBJ1-5 13
CASRERPREQYF TGTGCCAGCAGAGAAAGGCCCAGAGAGCAGTACTTC many TRBV6-1 - TRBJ2-7 12
CASTGGPTGNTIYF TGCGCCAGCACCGGGGGGCCAACAGGAAACACCATATATTTT many TRBV5-1 - TRBJ1-3 14
CASSFGTGDEQYF TGTGCCAGCAGCTTCGGGACAGGGGACGAGCAGTACTTC many TRBV7-3 TRBD1 TRBJ2-7 13
CSARDSTGGQEEAFF TGCAGTGCTAGAGATTCGACAGGGGGGCAAGAGGAAGCTTTCTTT many TRBV20-1 TRBD1 TRBJ1-1 15
CASSSYESGGYEQYF TGTGCCAGCAGTTCCTACGAGAGCGGGGGCTACGAGCAGTACTTC many TRBV28 TRBD2 TRBJ2-7 15
CASSKLPPPLDRGLRNEQFF TGTGCCAGCAGCAAACTACCCCCACCGCTGGACAGGGGGCTGAGGAATGAGCAGTTCTTC many TRBV4-2 TRBD1 TRBJ2-1 20
CASSLQEGSAGELFF TGTGCCAGCAGTCTACAGGAGGGTTCCGCCGGGGAGCTGTTTTTT many TRBV6-5 - TRBJ2-2 15
CASSLRSTGTTGTGELFF TGTGCCAGCAGCTTAAGATCGACAGGGACTACGGGCACCGGGGAGCTGTTTTTT many TRBV2 - TRBJ2-2 18
CASSYSAGPIAKNIQYF TGTGCCAGCAGTTACTCGGCAGGACCTATAGCCAAAAACATTCAGTACTTC many TRBV6-5 - TRBJ2-4 17
CASSPLTSHGETQYF TGTGCCAGCAGCCCCCTGACTAGCCATGGGGAGACCCAGTACTTC many TRBV11-2 TRBD2 TRBJ2-5 15
CSVEVYNYGYTF TGCAGCGTTGAAGTATATAACTATGGCTACACCTTC - TRBV29-1 - TRBJ1-2 12
CASSLVRQNTGELFF TGTGCCAGCAGCTTAGTACGACAGAACACCGGGGAGCTGTTTTTT many TRBV11-2 - TRBJ2-2 15
CASSLAAAGEMETQYF TGTGCCAGCAGCTTAGCGGCGGCCGGAGAGATGGAGACCCAGTACTTC - TRBV7-9 - TRBJ2-5 16
CASSGTGDFYEQYF TGCGCCAGCAGCGGGACAGGGGATTTCTACGAGCAGTACTTC many TRBV5-1 TRBD1 TRBJ2-7 14
CASSEAWTIPNQPQHF TGTGCCAGCAGTGAAGCGTGGACAATCCCCAATCAGCCCCAGCATTTT many TRBV2 - TRBJ1-5 16
CASSYTLPDRGLTEAFF TGTGCCAGCAGTTACACCCTCCCCGACAGGGGGCTGACTGAAGCTTTCTTT many TRBV6-5 TRBD1 TRBJ1-1 17
CASSLAHRMPNQPQHF TGTGCCAGCAGTTTAGCGCACAGAATGCCAAATCAGCCCCAGCATTTT many TRBV12-3/TRBV12-4 - TRBJ1-5 16
CASSMGQGVYEQYF TGTGCCAGCAGCATGGGACAGGGGGTCTACGAGCAGTACTTC many TRBV7-9 TRBD1 TRBJ2-7 14
CASSLIGLAGGRVQYF TGTGCCAGCAGTTTGATCGGGCTAGCAGGAGGTCGGGTGCAGTACTTC many TRBV28 - TRBJ2-7 16
CASSHTGHSGSYEQYF TGTGCCAGCAGCCATACGGGACATTCGGGCTCCTACGAGCAGTACTTC - TRBV6-2/TRBV6-3 - TRBJ2-7 16
CASSYGTWNTEAFF TGTGCCAGCAGTTATGGGACATGGAACACTGAAGCTTTCTTT - TRBV6-5 - TRBJ1-1 14
CAYRVAGAPTEAFF TGTGCCTACAGGGTGGCAGGGGCGCCCACTGAAGCTTTCTTT - TRBV12-3/TRBV12-4 - TRBJ1-1 14
CAWRFRGNNSPLHF TGTGCCTGGAGGTTCAGGGGGAATAATTCACCCCTCCACTTT many TRBV30 TRBD1 TRBJ1-6 14
CASRTPSGGTKAFF TGTGCCAGCAGAACACCTTCCGGGGGAACTAAAGCTTTCTTT many TRBV28 - TRBJ1-1 14
CASSYLGLAGVGDNTGELFF TGTGCCAGCAGTTACTTGGGACTAGCGGGAGTTGGCGACAACACCGGGGAGCTGTTTTTT many TRBV6-6 TRBD2 TRBJ2-2 20
CASGQGATGDTEAFF TGTGCCAGTGGACAGGGGGCGACGGGGGACACTGAAGCTTTCTTT many TRBV28 TRBD1 TRBJ1-1 15
CASSYAGELFF TGTGCCAGCAGTTACGCCGGGGAGCTGTTTTTT many TRBV6-5 - TRBJ2-2 11
CASSPPATGELFF TGTGCCTCCTCCCCCCCGGCCACCGGGGAGCTGTTTTTT many TRBV6-1 - TRBJ2-2 13
CASSEARGRKTYEQYF TGTGCCAGCAGTGAAGCCCGGGGGCGGAAAACCTACGAGCAGTACTTC many TRBV6-1 - TRBJ2-7 16
CASSDHGDRGTGYTF TGTGCCAGCAGCGACCATGGTGACAGGGGGACCGGCTACACCTTC many TRBV28 TRBD1 TRBJ1-2 15
CASSLGDASGNTIYF TGCGCCAGCAGCTTGGGGGACGCCTCTGGAAACACCATATATTTT many TRBV5-1 - TRBJ1-3 15
CASSFNSIGGPRSYEQYF TGTGCCAGCAGCTTTAATTCGATCGGGGGGCCGCGCTCCTACGAGCAGTACTTC many TRBV11-2 - TRBJ2-7 18
CASSLRMDTEAFF TGTGCCAGCAGTCTCAGGATGGATACTGAAGCTTTCTTT few TRBV28 - TRBJ1-1 13
CASSFWGNQPQHF TGTGCCAGCAGTTTTTGGGGTAATCAGCCCCAGCATTTT many TRBV12-3/TRBV12-4 - TRBJ1-5 13
CASKGGFEQYF TGTGCCAGCAAGGGAGGCTTCGAGCAGTACTTC many TRBV28 - TRBJ2-7 11
CAWSVQGPTEQYF TGTGCCTGGAGTGTACAAGGGCCTACTGAGCAGTACTTC many TRBV30 - TRBJ2-7 13
CASSYAGQTYEQYF TGTGCCAGCAGTTACGCCGGACAGACCTACGAGCAGTACTTC many TRBV6-2/TRBV6-3 - TRBJ2-7 14